One TCR beta chain is described in this entry. As yet, its antigen is unknown. This sample stems from a study of cytomegalovirus exposure and HLA in healthy donors. General study findings and limits: Later analysis suggested links between common viral pathogens and several top significant clusters.

Amplification used 60 Vbeta primers and 13 Jbeta primers. Assay: immunoSEQ multiplex PCR; the TCRdb copy retains only in-frame clones and omits some. The sample has 110,000 or so clones; roughly 79% are singletons. The CDR3 is 15 amino acids. CDR1 and CDR2 from the germline V gene are SGDLS and YYNGEE. V lost 2 bases to trimming and J lost 5 bases, with 15 bases between them. The specimen sequenced was PBMCs. The TCR originated in a woman aged 40 to 49 in good health and CMV-seronegative. The chain joins TRBV9 to TRBJ2-3; weak D call: TRBD2 (5 bases). CDR3: CASSVRALGLDTQYF. The CDR3, as DNA: TGTGCCAGCAGCGTTCGGGCACTAGGTCTAGATACGCAGTATTTT.